This TCR beta chain was sequenced for a study of early T cells in non-severe SARS-CoV-2 infection. Across the study: Investigators sequenced bulk RNA drawn from unsorted whole blood, and chains remained unpaired. Whole-study findings and limits: Anti-spike CD8 specificities were favored by VDJdb matching, whose results missed private and CD4 specificities.

Unique molecular identifier tags were affixed to discrete cDNA molecules. TCRdb fed the 5' RACE reads into MiXCR, producing one record per CDR3 protein. The sample includes approximately 58,000 distinct CDR3 sequences, approximately 10% seen only once; the top ten take roughly 10%. The CDR3 length is 13 residues. Trimming stripped 4 bases from V and 1 base from J, with 5 bases between. The germline gives CDR1 SGHTA, CDR2 FQGNSA. This clonotype showed up just a few times. Its matching antigen is unknown. This chain uses TRBV7-2 with TRBJ2-1; D is unresolved. Specimen: whole blood. This sequence originates from an adult who was a healthcare worker with PCR-confirmed SARS-CoV-2 infection or an uninfected control (not recorded which). The CDR3 region has the DNA TGTGCCAGCAGCTCGGTGTCCTACAATGAGCAGTTCTTC. Encoded protein: CASSSVSYNEQFF.